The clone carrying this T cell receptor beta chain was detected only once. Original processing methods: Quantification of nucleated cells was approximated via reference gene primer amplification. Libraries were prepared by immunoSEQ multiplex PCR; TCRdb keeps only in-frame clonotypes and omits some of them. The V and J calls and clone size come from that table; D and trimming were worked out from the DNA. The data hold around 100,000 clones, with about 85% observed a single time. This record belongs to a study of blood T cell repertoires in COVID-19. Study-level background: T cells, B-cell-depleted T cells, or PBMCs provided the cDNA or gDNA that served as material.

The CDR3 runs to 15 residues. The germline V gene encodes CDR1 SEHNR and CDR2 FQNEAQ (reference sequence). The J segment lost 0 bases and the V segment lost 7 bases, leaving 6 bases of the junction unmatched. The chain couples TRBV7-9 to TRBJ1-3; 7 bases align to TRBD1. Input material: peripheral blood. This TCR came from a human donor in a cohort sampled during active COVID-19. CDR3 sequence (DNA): TGTGCCAGCACCACGGACAGGTCCTCTGGAAACACCATATATTTT. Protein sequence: CASTTDRSSGNTIYF.